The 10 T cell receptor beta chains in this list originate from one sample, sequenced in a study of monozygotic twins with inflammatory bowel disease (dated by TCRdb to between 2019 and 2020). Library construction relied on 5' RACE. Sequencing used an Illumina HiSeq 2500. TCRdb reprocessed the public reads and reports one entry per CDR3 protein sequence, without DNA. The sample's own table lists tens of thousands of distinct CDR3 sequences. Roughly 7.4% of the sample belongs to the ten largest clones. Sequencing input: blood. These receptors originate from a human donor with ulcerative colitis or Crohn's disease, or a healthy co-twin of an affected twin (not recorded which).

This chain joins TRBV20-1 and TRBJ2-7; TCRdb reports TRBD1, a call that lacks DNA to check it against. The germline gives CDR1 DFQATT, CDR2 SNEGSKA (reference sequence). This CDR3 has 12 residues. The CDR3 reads CSARPTGSEQYF.

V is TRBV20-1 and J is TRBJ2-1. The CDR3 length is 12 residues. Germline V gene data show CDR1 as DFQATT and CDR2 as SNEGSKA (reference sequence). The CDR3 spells CSAQKEVNEQFF.

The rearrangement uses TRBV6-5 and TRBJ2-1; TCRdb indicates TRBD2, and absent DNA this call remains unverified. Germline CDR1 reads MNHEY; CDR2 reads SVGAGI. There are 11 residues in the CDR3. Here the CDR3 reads CASIRAHEQFF.

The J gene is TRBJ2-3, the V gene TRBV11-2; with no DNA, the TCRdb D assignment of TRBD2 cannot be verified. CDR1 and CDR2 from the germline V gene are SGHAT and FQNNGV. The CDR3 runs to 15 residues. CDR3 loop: CASSLAGRQADTQYF.

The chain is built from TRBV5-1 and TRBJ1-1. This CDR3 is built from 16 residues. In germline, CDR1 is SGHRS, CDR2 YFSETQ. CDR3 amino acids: CASSLAAGEGRTEAFF.

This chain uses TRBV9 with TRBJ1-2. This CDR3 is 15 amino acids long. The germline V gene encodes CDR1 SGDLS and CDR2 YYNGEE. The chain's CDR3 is CASSVEKGPVDGYTF.

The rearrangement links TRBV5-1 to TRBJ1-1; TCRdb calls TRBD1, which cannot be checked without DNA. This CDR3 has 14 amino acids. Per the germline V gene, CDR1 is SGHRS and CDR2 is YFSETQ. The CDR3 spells CASSPRGVDTEAFF.

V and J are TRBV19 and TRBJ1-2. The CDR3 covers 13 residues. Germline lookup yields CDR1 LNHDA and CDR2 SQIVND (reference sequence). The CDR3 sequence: CASSIGRVHGYTF. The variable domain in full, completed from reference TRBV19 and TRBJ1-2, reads DGGITQSPKYLFRKEGQNVTLSCEQNLNHDAMYWYRQDPGQGLRLIYYSQIVNDFQKGDIAEGYSVSREKKESFPLTVTSAQKNPTAFYLCASSIGRVHGYTFGSGTRLTVV.

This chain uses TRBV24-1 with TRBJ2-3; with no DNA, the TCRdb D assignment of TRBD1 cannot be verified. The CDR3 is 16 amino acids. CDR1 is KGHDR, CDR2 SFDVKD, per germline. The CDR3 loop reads CATSDSVGGNTDTQYF.

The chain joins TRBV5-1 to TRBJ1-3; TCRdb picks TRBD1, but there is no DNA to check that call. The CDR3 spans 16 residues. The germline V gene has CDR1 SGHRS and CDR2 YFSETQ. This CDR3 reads CASSLGQARSGNTIYF.